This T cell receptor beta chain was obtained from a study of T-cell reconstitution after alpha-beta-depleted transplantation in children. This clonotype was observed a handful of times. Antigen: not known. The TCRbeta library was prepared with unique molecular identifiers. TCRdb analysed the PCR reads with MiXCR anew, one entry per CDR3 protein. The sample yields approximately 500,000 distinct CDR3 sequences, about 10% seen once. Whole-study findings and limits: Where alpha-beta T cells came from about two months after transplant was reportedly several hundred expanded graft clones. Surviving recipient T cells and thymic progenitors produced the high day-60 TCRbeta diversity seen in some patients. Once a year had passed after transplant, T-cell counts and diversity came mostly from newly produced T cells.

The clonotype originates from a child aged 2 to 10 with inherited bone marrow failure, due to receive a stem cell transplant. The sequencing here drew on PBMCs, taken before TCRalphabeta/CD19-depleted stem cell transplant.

The chain's CDR3 is CSVEGGQGQEFF. Here the CDR3 DNA reads TGCAGCGTTGAAGGGGGACAGGGGCAAGAGTTCTTC. V usage is TRBV29-1 and J usage is TRBJ2-1, with 10 positions matching TRBD1. The V segment lost 1 base and the J segment 14 bases; nucleotides outside the gene matches: 5. The germline V gene has CDR1 SQVTM and CDR2 ANQGSEA. CDR3 length equals 12 residues.